The 4 T cell receptor beta chains below all came from one sample that was sequenced in a study of T cell responses to AZD1222 COVID-19 vaccine. Method: immunoSEQ multiplex PCR; TCRdb's copy keeps in-frame clones and lacks some. This table has fewer than 85,000 clones, 80% to 90% appearing once. The sample here was peripheral blood, taken 28 days after the second AZD1222 dose. The origin of the receptors is an adult who received the AZD1222 COVID-19 vaccine.

The gene calls are TRBV19 and TRBJ2-7; 8 bases are a match to TRBD1. The CDR3 runs 13 residues. Per the germline V gene, CDR1 is LNHDA and CDR2 is SQIVND (reference sequence). J was trimmed by 4 bases and V by 5 bases; bases with no gene match: 4. CDR3 in DNA: TGTGCCAGTAGTGGGACAGGAATTTACGAGCAGTACTTC. Translation: CASSGTGIYEQYF.

This clone showed up just a few times. The chain is built from TRBV20-1 and TRBJ1-2, with D tentatively TRBD1 (5 bases). V was cut by 3 bases and J by 6 bases, with 17 bases left in between. Germline V CDR1 and CDR2: DFQATT, SNEGSKA (reference sequence). The CDR3 contains 14 residues. The CDR3 here is CSASPGRAGNGYTF. CDR3 DNA sequence: TGCAGTGCTAGTCCGGGCAGGGCTGGAAATGGCTACACCTTC.

The chain recombines TRBV18 with TRBJ2-2, with D tentatively TRBD1 or TRBD2 (5 bases each). The germline V gene encodes CDR1 KGHSH and CDR2 LQKENI. V lost 2 bases and J lost 3, with 7 bases in between. The CDR3 length is 14 residues. CDR3 sequence: CASSPGGYTGELFF. The CDR3, as DNA: TGTGCCAGCTCACCAGGGGGATACACCGGGGAGCTGTTTTTT.

CDR3 sequence reads: CASSTNRAVAKNIQYF. DNA of the CDR3: TGTGCCAGTAGTACTAACAGGGCCGTAGCCAAAAACATTCAGTACTTC. V usage is TRBV19 and J usage is TRBJ2-4; D is perhaps TRBD1 (6 bases). Germline V gene data show CDR1 as LNHDA and CDR2 as SQIVND (reference sequence). V dropped 4 bases and J dropped 0 bases, with 13 bases sitting between them. The CDR3 covers 16 residues. Full variable domain (missing parts from reference TRBV19 and TRBJ2-4): DGGITQSPKYLFRKEGQNVTLSCEQNLNHDAMYWYRQDPGQGLRLIYYSQIVNDFQKGDIAEGYSVSREKKESFPLTVTSAQKNPTAFYLCASSTNRAVAKNIQYFGAGTRLSVL.